This paragraph covers one TCR beta chain sequence. The sample carries other DNA sequences with the same CDR3. These data originate in a study of shared clonotypes between healthy human individuals. Profiling relied on immunoSEQ multiplex PCR, and the TCRdb table lists in-frame clones only, not all of them. The sample yields approximately 500,000 clones, 90% to 97% seen once. The CDR3 runs 15 residues. Germline V gives CDR1 MDHEN, CDR2 SYDVKM. Trimming at V came to 5 bases and at J to 1 base, leaving 6 bases not matched to a gene. The sample comprised naive CD4+ T cells sorted from blood. Subset reported: CD45RA+ positively selected. The sequence came from a woman younger than 45 in good health. V gene TRBV28 combines with J gene TRBJ2-7; 9 nucleotides agree with TRBD1. The CDR3 here is CASSLPGTGSYEQYF. The DNA of the CDR3 is TGTGCCAGCAGTCTACCCGGGACAGGGTCCTACGAGCAGTACTTC. The full variable domain, with the rest looked up from reference TRBV28 and TRBJ2-7, is DVKVTQSSRYLVKRTGEKVFLECVQDMDHENMFWYRQDPGLGLRLIYFSYDVKMKEKGDIPEGYSVSREKKERFSLILESASTNQTSMYLCASSLPGTGSYEQYFGPGTRLTVT.